The 4 T cell receptor beta chains below all came from one sample that was sequenced in a study of T cells after yellow fever vaccination. TCRdb re-called the 5' RACE reads with MiXCR, one entry per CDR3 protein. The table has tens of thousands of distinct CDR3 sequences, 6.5% to 9% seen once; the top ten hold 36%. This specimen was CD8+ T cells sorted from PBMCs, taken 15 days after the yellow fever booster vaccination. These receptor sequences come from a man aged 30 to 39 who received the YFV17D yellow fever vaccine.

This clonotype was detected ten times or more. This rearrangement joins TRBV5-6 to TRBJ2-1, with 14 bases aligning to TRBD2. Germline V gene sequence: CDR1 SGHDT, CDR2 YYEEEE. The trim removed 0 bases at V and 8 bases at J, leaving 1 base unmatched. This CDR3 spans 15 amino acids. The CDR3 nucleotides are TGTGCCAGCAGCTTGGAGACTAGCGGGAGGGATGAGCAGTTCTTC. This translates into CASSLETSGRDEQFF. Full variable domain (remainder filled in from reference TRBV5-6 and TRBJ2-1): DAGVTQSPTHLIKTRGQQVTLRCSPKSGHDTVSWYQQALGQGPQFIFQYYEEEERQRGNFPDRFSGHQFPNYSSELNVNALLLGDSALYLCASSLETSGRDEQFFGPGTRLTVL.

Remarks on this clonotype: A read error may be the cause here, since a much bigger clone is one base away. This chain uses TRBV7-9 with TRBJ1-4; D remains ambiguous. The CDR3 runs to 15 residues. The germline V gene encodes CDR1 SEHNR and CDR2 FQNEAQ (reference sequence). CDR3 coding DNA: TGTGCCAGCAGCTTCGTTGGTTCAGACTGGGAAATACTGTTTTTT. Translating it yields CASSFVGSDWEILFF.

This clonotype was detected a few times. The CDR3 here is CATTQGLAGGPNTGELFF. CDR3 coding DNA: TGTGCCACCACCCAAGGACTAGCGGGAGGCCCGAACACCGGGGAGCTGTTTTTT. V usage is TRBV3-1 and J usage is TRBJ2-2; 14 bases match TRBD2. This CDR3 is 18 amino acids long. Germline V CDR1 and CDR2: LGHDT, YNNKEL (reference sequence). The V segment lost 10 bases and the J segment 0 bases; nucleotides outside the gene matches: 10. The variable domain in full, completed from reference TRBV3-1 and TRBJ2-2, reads DTAVSQTPKYLVTQMGNDKSIKCEQNLGHDTMYWYKQDSKKFLKIMFSYNNKELIINETVPNRFSPKSPDKAHLNLHINSLELGDSAVYFCATTQGLAGGPNTGELFFGEGSRLTVL.

This clonotype was found many times. The rearrangement joins TRBV6-1 to TRBJ2-3; D possibly corresponds to TRBD2 (5 bases). This CDR3 has 16 amino acids. Germline assignment: CDR1 MNHNS and CDR2 SASEGT. Trimming left V 3 bases short and J 0 bases short, with 13 bases between. CDR3 sequence reads: CASSEGRGSSTDTQYF. CDR3 nucleotide sequence: TGTGCCAGCAGTGAGGGGAGAGGGTCCAGCACAGATACGCAGTATTTT.